One and the same sample provided the 26 T cell receptor beta chains below, sequenced in a study of regulatory T cells in long-lasting Graves disease. With iRepertoire HTBI primers and Arm-PCR of CDR3 regions, TCR beta libraries were built. TCRdb ran MiXCR on the multiplex PCR reads and lists one entry per CDR3 protein. The sample consists of over 400,000 distinct CDR3 sequences, approximately 15% of them appearing once. Time point given: newly diagnosed GD, antithyroid drugs for less than 3 months. Generation of the TCR library employed RNA extracted from PBMCs. This same sample was also part of a study on T cells in Graves' hyperthyroidism and ophthalmopathy.

The input for sequencing was peripheral blood mononuclear cells (PBMCs), taken at new diagnosis, from a patient treated with antithyroid drugs. The receptors here all came from a woman in her 50s with Graves disease.

This clonotype was found many times. The rearrangement joins TRBV2 to TRBJ1-1, with D perhaps TRBD1 (5 bases). With 7 bases removed from V and 5 bases from J, the gap between germline ends came to 17 bases. CDR1 SNHLY and CDR2 FYNNEI come from the germline V gene. This CDR3 is 14 amino acids long. The CDR3 is CASTPSWGRTEAFF. The CDR3 nucleotides read TGTGCCAGCACCCCGAGCTGGGGGAGGACTGAAGCTTTCTTT.

The chain combines TRBV20-1 with TRBJ2-7; D might be TRBD2 (6 bases). The CDR3 extends over 13 amino acids. Trimming removed 3 bases at V and 4 bases at J, with 13 bases between. Germline V CDR1 and CDR2: DFQATT, SNEGSKA (reference sequence). CDR3 residues: CSAREGHSYEQYF. The DNA of the CDR3 is TGCAGTGCTAGGGAGGGCCATTCTTACGAGCAGTACTTC.

The chain combines TRBV28 with TRBJ2-7; TRBD2 agrees at 7 bases. CDR1 MDHEN and CDR2 SYDVKM come from the germline V gene. The length of the CDR3 is 13 residues. Trimming cost V 6 bases and J 2 bases; bases outside gene matches: 4. DNA of the CDR3: TGTGCCAGCAGCGGGGGGTGGACCTACGAGCAGTACTTC. This encodes CASSGGWTYEQYF.

This clonotype was counted between two and nine times. The genes are TRBV9 and TRBJ2-7, with a possible D match to TRBD1 (6 bases). The CDR3 has 13 residues. CDR1 SGDLS and CDR2 YYNGEE come from the germline V gene. Trimming took off 4 bases at V and 3 bases at J, with 11 bases between the two ends. CDR3 sequence (DNA): TGTGCCAGCAGCCCGGGACATAACTACGAGCAGTACTTC. Protein product: CASSPGHNYEQYF. The variable domain in full, with the rest retrieved from reference TRBV9 and TRBJ2-7, is DSGVTQTPKHLITATGQRVTLRCSPRSGDLSVYWYQQSLDQGLQFLIQYYNGEERAKGNILERFSAQQFPDLHSELNLSSLELGDSALYFCASSPGHNYEQYFGPGTRLTVT.

In regard to this clonotype: A much bigger clone sits one base away, suggesting this may be a read error. CDR3 sequence reads: CASSRTANTIYF. The DNA of the CDR3 is TGTGCCAGCAGTCGGACTGCAAACACCATATATTTT. The chain is built from TRBV6-1 and TRBJ1-3; D is uncertain. The CDR3 sequence is 12 residues long. Trimming cost V 5 bases and J 6 bases, with 8 bases left between them. Looked up from germline, CDR1 is MNHNS and CDR2 is SASEGT.

Many counts were recorded for this clonotype. This CDR3 is CAISVGARSRRGNEKLFF. CDR3 DNA sequence: TGTGCCATCAGTGTTGGCGCACGGAGTCGTCGGGGTAATGAAAAACTGTTTTTT. J is TRBJ1-4 and V is TRBV10-3; D call uncertain. CDR1 ENHRY and CDR2 SYGVKD come from the germline V gene. There are 18 residues in the CDR3. V lost 4 bases, J lost 4 bases, and 22 bases lay in between.

This clonotype has a handful of counts. The chain carries TRBV13 and TRBJ2-1; D is uncertain. The CDR3 is made up of 15 amino acids. V lost 0 bases and J 6 bases, leaving 12 bases between the germline ends. From germline, CDR1 is PRHDT and CDR2 FYEKMQ (reference sequence). This chain's CDR3 is CASSLGPSGLNEQFF. For the CDR3, the DNA is TGTGCCAGCAGCTTAGGGCCAAGTGGCCTCAATGAGCAGTTCTTC.

The gene calls are TRBV5-6 and TRBJ2-7; no firm D call. The germline V gene has CDR1 SGHDT and CDR2 YYEEEE. V dropped 0 bases and J dropped 6 bases, with 10 bases sitting between them. This CDR3 has 13 amino acids. Written as DNA, the CDR3 is TGTGCCAGCAGCTTGGGGGTGTCCACCGAGCAGTACTTC. It is translated as CASSLGVSTEQYF. The entire variable domain, with the rest obtained from reference TRBV5-6 and TRBJ2-7, is as follows: DAGVTQSPTHLIKTRGQQVTLRCSPKSGHDTVSWYQQALGQGPQFIFQYYEEEERQRGNFPDRFSGHQFPNYSSELNVNALLLGDSALYLCASSLGVSTEQYFGPGTRLTVT.

This clonotype has a handful of counts. A clone one base away is much larger, so this may be a read error. V and J are TRBV7-2 and TRBJ2-5; possibly TRBD1 for D (6 bases). The CDR3 spans 14 residues. Germline V gene data show CDR1 as SGHTA and CDR2 as FQGNSA. The DNA for the CDR3 is TGTGCCAGCAGACCGGGACACCAACAAGGGACCCAGTACTTC. As protein: CASRPGHQQGTQYF.

This clonotype was counted ten times or more. This rearrangement joins TRBV3-1 to TRBJ1-1, with 7 bases lining up with TRBD1. From germline, CDR1 is LGHDT and CDR2 YNNKEL (reference sequence). V dropped 4 bases and J dropped 1; count of bases not matched to a gene: 9. CDR3 length equals 16 residues. CDR3 sequence (DNA): TGTGCCAGCAGCCCTGTAGGGGGCTTTCGGAACACTGAAGCTTTCTTT. Translated, it gives CASSPVGGFRNTEAFF.

This clonotype has a count of ten or more. The chain links TRBV14 to TRBJ2-5, with a tentative D call TRBD1 (5 bases). The DNA end lines up better with TRBJ2-1; the J call may be wrong. The germline CDR1 and CDR2 sequences are SGHDN and FVKESK. This CDR3 spans 15 amino acids. Written as DNA, the CDR3 is TGTGCCAGCAGCCAAGCCTGGCCAGGGTTGGATGAGCAGTTCTTC. Protein: CASSQAWPGLDEQFF.

This clonotype was counted a few times. The genes are TRBV29-1 and TRBJ2-7; 9 nucleotides match TRBD1. The ends lost 4 bases at V and 1 base at J; junction bases unmatched: 5. There are 14 residues in the CDR3. Germline V gives CDR1 SQVTM, CDR2 ANQGSEA. The CDR3, as DNA: TGCAGCGTTGTACCGGACAGGGGTTCCTACGAGCAGTACTTC. This encodes CSVVPDRGSYEQYF.

This clonotype was seen a few times. The V gene is TRBV3-1, the J gene TRBJ2-1; 14 bases align to TRBD2. The CDR3 spans 17 residues. J lost 9 bases, V lost 1 base, and 8 bases had no gene match. Germline V gene lookup returns CDR1 LGHDT and CDR2 YNNKEL (reference sequence). Here the CDR3 DNA reads TGTGCCAGCAGCCAAGTACCGGGACTAGCGGGAGCGGGTGAGCAGTTCTTC. Translated, it gives CASSQVPGLAGAGEQFF.

Turning to this clonotype: It may be a read error: a sequence one base away is much more abundant. The V gene is TRBV7-9, the J gene TRBJ2-1; D possibly corresponds to TRBD1 (5 bases). The tail of the sequence fits TRBJ2-7 better, so the J call may be wrong. Germline V gene sequence: CDR1 SEHNR, CDR2 FQNEAQ (reference sequence). This CDR3 comprises 15 residues. CDR3 sequence: CASSNRRGRGYEQYF. In DNA form, the CDR3 reads TGTGCCAGCAGCAACAGGCGAGGCCGAGGTTACGAGCAGTACTTC.

This clonotype occurred a few times. The rearrangement links TRBV4-1 to TRBJ1-2; TRBD1 might be the D (6 bases). The length of the CDR3 is 16 residues. Trimming took 1 base from V and 3 from J, leaving 15 bases between them. The germline CDR1 and CDR2 sequences are MGHRA and YSYEKL. DNA for the CDR3: TGCGCCAGCAGCCAAGGGAGGGGGTTATTCGACTATGGCTACACCTTC. Protein sequence: CASSQGRGLFDYGYTF.

This clonotype was seen many times. The chain combines TRBV6-1 with TRBJ2-5; D tentatively reads TRBD1 or TRBD2 (5 bases each). The ends were cut back, 6 bases at V and 5 bases at J, with 19 bases in the middle. The CDR3 has 15 residues. Germline CDR1 and CDR2: MNHNS and SASEGT. The DNA of the CDR3 is TGTGCCAGCAGCTCCCTGAGAGGGGTGGGGGAGACCCAGTACTTC. This gives the protein CASSSLRGVGETQYF.

This clonotype was counted many times. CDR3 in DNA: TGCGCCAGCAGCTTTGGGACCGGATCTCAAGAGACCCAGTACTTC. Its protein product is CASSFGTGSQETQYF. The V gene is TRBV5-1, the J gene TRBJ2-5, with D possibly called TRBD1 or TRBD2 (5 bases each). The ends were cut back, 2 bases at V and 2 bases at J, with 13 bases in the middle. This CDR3 region has 15 residues. Germline-derived CDR1 and CDR2 are SGHRS and YFSETQ.

Details on this clonotype: A much larger clone lies a single base off, so this may be a read error. No conserved phenylalanine or tryptophan is present at the end of the CDR3, so a read error is the likely explanation. J is TRBJ2-5 and V is TRBV12-5, with D unresolved. V was pared by 1 base and J by 1 base, with 4 bases between. The CDR3 length is 13 residues. Germline V gene lookup returns CDR1 LGHNT and CDR2 FRNRAP. CDR3 coding DNA: TGTGCTAGTGGTTTGGCGGTCCAAGAGACCCAGTACTCC. As protein: CASGLAVQETQYS.

This clonotype was recorded many times. The chain has TRBV3-1 and TRBJ2-1, with 7 positions matching TRBD1. This CDR3 contains 17 residues. From germline, CDR1 is LGHDT and CDR2 YNNKEL (reference sequence). J gave up 0 bases and V 0 bases, and 5 bases lay outside the gene matches. Here the CDR3 reads CASSQDRGTSSYNEQFF. The CDR3 nucleotides read TGTGCCAGCAGCCAAGACAGGGGGACGAGCTCCTACAATGAGCAGTTCTTC.

J is TRBJ1-5 and V is TRBV6-1, with a weak D call TRBD1 (6 bases). Trimming pared 6 bases from V and 0 bases from J, leaving 24 bases between. This CDR3 has 19 amino acids. Germline values: CDR1 MNHNS, CDR2 SASEGT. In DNA, the CDR3 is TGTGCCAGCAGCCTCCCCCGGGGCAGGGGAATCTATAGCAATCAGCCCCAGCATTTT. It codes for CASSLPRGRGIYSNQPQHF.

This clonotype showed up just a few times. This chain links TRBV19 with TRBJ2-7; D unresolved. This CDR3 comprises 12 residues. Germline V lookup: CDR1 LNHDA, CDR2 SQIVND (reference sequence). Trimming pared 3 bases from V and 5 bases from J, leaving 8 bases between. Written as DNA, the CDR3 is TGTGCCAGTAGTATGGCCGATAACGAGCAGTACTTC. It codes for CASSMADNEQYF. Full variable domain (missing parts from reference TRBV19 and TRBJ2-7): DGGITQSPKYLFRKEGQNVTLSCEQNLNHDAMYWYRQDPGQGLRLIYYSQIVNDFQKGDIAEGYSVSREKKESFPLTVTSAQKNPTAFYLCASSMADNEQYFGPGTRLTVT.

This clonotype has a count of ten or more. V and J are TRBV27 and TRBJ2-2; 9 bases are shared with TRBD2. Germline-derived CDR1 and CDR2 are MNHEY and SMNVEV (reference sequence). V lost 2 bases, J lost 2 bases, and 6 bases stayed unmatched. The CDR3 runs 17 residues. The CDR3 is CASSLSRAGGNTGELFF. CDR3 nucleotide sequence: TGTGCCAGCAGTTTAAGCCGAGCGGGAGGTAACACCGGGGAGCTGTTTTTT.

The chain couples TRBV5-1 to TRBJ2-1; unclear D gene. V was cut by 2 bases and J by 12 bases, with 9 bases left in between. From germline, CDR1 is SGHRS and CDR2 YFSETQ. There are 11 residues in the CDR3. Written as DNA, the CDR3 is TGCGCCAGCAGCTTTCAGCCAGCGCAGTTCTTC. It translates to CASSFQPAQFF.

This clonotype has more than one count but fewer than ten. The chain uses TRBV5-1 and TRBJ2-1; 9 bases match TRBD2. The V segment lost 3 bases and the J segment 8 bases; nucleotides outside the gene matches: 9. The germline CDR1 and CDR2 sequences are SGHRS and YFSETQ. This CDR3 is 15 amino acids long. The CDR3 DNA follows: TGCGCCAGCAGCTGGCGTAGCGGGAGACGCGATGAGCAGTTCTTC. Translation: CASSWRSGRRDEQFF.

This clonotype was picked up many times. The chain uses TRBV29-1 and TRBJ1-1, with D possibly being TRBD1 (5 bases). Trimming cost V 0 bases and J 4 bases, with 9 bases left between them. CDR3 length equals 13 residues. CDR1 is SQVTM and CDR2 is ANQGSEA in the germline V gene. The CDR3 nucleotides are TGCAGCGTTGAAGATAAGGGGACCACTGAAGCTTTCTTT. Its protein product is CSVEDKGTTEAFF.

In this sample, this clonotype turned up many times. CDR3 DNA: TGTGCCAGCAGTGAATGGGGGCGGGAGGCTCGTTACGAGCAGTACTTC. This codes for CASSEWGREARYEQYF. The V call is TRBV25-1, the J call TRBJ2-7; TRBD2 agrees at 8 bases. J lost 4 bases, V lost 1 base, and 9 bases had no gene match. CDR1 and CDR2 from the germline V gene are MGHDK and SYGVNS. There are 16 residues in the CDR3.